Listed below are T cell receptor beta chains from one sample, sequenced in a study of TIL therapy for anti-PD-1-resistant metastatic lung cancer. This table comes from immunoSEQ multiplex PCR, and its TCRdb copy is limited to in-frame clones, with some not included. The sample lists about 45,000 clones, 79% occurring once. The source was blood, collected at baseline. These receptors all stem from a man between 65 and 85 years old with non-small cell lung cancer. Both conserved end residues are trimmed from each CDR3. Fields, in order: D gene, V gene, J gene, CDR3 protein. A D gene is named only where the DNA matches it firmly.

d_call: -; v_call: TRBV5-1; j_call: TRBJ1-4; cdr3_aa: ASSKLGGTEKLF
d_call: -; v_call: TRBV28; j_call: TRBJ2-1; cdr3_aa: ASNGRFIYNEQF
d_call: -; v_call: TRBV19; j_call: TRBJ2-7; cdr3_aa: ASSIEGAGADEQY
d_call: TRBD1; v_call: TRBV5-1; j_call: TRBJ1-2; cdr3_aa: ASSLATGGFGYT
d_call: TRBD2; v_call: TRBV10-3; j_call: TRBJ2-7; cdr3_aa: AISAVSAGVFYEQY
d_call: -; v_call: TRBV28; j_call: TRBJ2-7; cdr3_aa: ASSSGSRRSEQY
d_call: -; v_call: TRBV28; j_call: TRBJ2-5; cdr3_aa: ASSLDRRGETQY
d_call: -; v_call: TRBV5-4; j_call: TRBJ1-1; cdr3_aa: ASSLSGTGTEAF
d_call: TRBD2; v_call: TRBV30; j_call: TRBJ2-3; cdr3_aa: AWSVGASGRTDTQY
d_call: TRBD2; v_call: TRBV7-6; j_call: TRBJ2-5; cdr3_aa: ASSGPGLAHPGETQY
d_call: -; v_call: TRBV5-1; j_call: TRBJ2-5; cdr3_aa: ASSLGAEETQY
d_call: -; v_call: TRBV15; j_call: TRBJ2-3; cdr3_aa: ATSRVLAVSTDTQY
d_call: -; v_call: TRBV11-2; j_call: TRBJ2-3; cdr3_aa: ASSLGRGRTGTQY
d_call: TRBD2; v_call: TRBV5-1; j_call: TRBJ2-2; cdr3_aa: ASSSLAGGNTGELF
d_call: -; v_call: TRBV15; j_call: TRBJ2-2; cdr3_aa: ATSKGPSGELF
d_call: TRBD2; v_call: TRBV9; j_call: TRBJ2-7; cdr3_aa: ASSSGLAGVRYEQY
d_call: TRBD1; v_call: TRBV28; j_call: TRBJ2-7; cdr3_aa: ASSRQDREWEQY
d_call: -; v_call: TRBV7-9; j_call: TRBJ2-7; cdr3_aa: ASSLMRPYEQY
d_call: TRBD1; v_call: TRBV5-1; j_call: TRBJ2-1; cdr3_aa: ASSLPTGQNEQF
d_call: -; v_call: TRBV7-8; j_call: TRBJ2-5; cdr3_aa: ASSLGARGQETQY
d_call: TRBD1; v_call: TRBV18; j_call: TRBJ1-5; cdr3_aa: ASSPKSGTGGVQPQH
d_call: -; v_call: TRBV7-2; j_call: TRBJ2-4; cdr3_aa: ASSLGIVAKNIQY
d_call: TRBD1; v_call: TRBV7-6; j_call: TRBJ2-7; cdr3_aa: ASELDRGIGEQY
d_call: -; v_call: TRBV5-1; j_call: TRBJ2-1; cdr3_aa: ASSSDQRGSSYNEQF
d_call: TRBD2; v_call: TRBV28; j_call: TRBJ2-7; cdr3_aa: ASTSGLSYEQY
d_call: -; v_call: TRBV6-1; j_call: TRBJ2-7; cdr3_aa: ASSLSGSLYEQY
d_call: -; v_call: TRBV4-3; j_call: TRBJ2-7; cdr3_aa: ASSQGAFGGSYEQY
d_call: -; v_call: TRBV28; j_call: TRBJ2-2; cdr3_aa: ASGTGALPNTGELF
d_call: -; v_call: TRBV10-1; j_call: TRBJ2-2; cdr3_aa: ASSETPNTGELF
d_call: -; v_call: TRBV5-4; j_call: TRBJ1-1; cdr3_aa: ASSLVGRSNTEAF
d_call: -; v_call: TRBV5-1; j_call: TRBJ1-5; cdr3_aa: AGSEQENQPQH
d_call: -; v_call: TRBV4-3; j_call: TRBJ2-2; cdr3_aa: ASSQEGQGSRELF
d_call: TRBD1; v_call: TRBV5-4; j_call: TRBJ2-1; cdr3_aa: ASSRGTGGGNYNEQF
d_call: TRBD2; v_call: TRBV5-6; j_call: TRBJ2-3; cdr3_aa: ASSQTSVGFSTDTQY
d_call: -; v_call: TRBV15; j_call: TRBJ2-5; cdr3_aa: ATSRVPGGTHETQY
d_call: -; v_call: TRBV28; j_call: TRBJ2-1; cdr3_aa: ASSKGQVSYNEQF
d_call: TRBD2; v_call: TRBV14; j_call: TRBJ2-1; cdr3_aa: ASSGASGITYNEQF
d_call: -; v_call: TRBV28; j_call: TRBJ2-7; cdr3_aa: ASSLTAYEQY
d_call: TRBD2; v_call: TRBV30; j_call: TRBJ2-3; cdr3_aa: AWSPMGREGLDTQY
d_call: -; v_call: TRBV7-9; j_call: TRBJ1-5; cdr3_aa: ASSFKGNQPQH
d_call: TRBD1; v_call: TRBV5-4; j_call: TRBJ2-7; cdr3_aa: ASSLGWTGLQEQY
d_call: -; v_call: TRBV6-5; j_call: TRBJ2-1; cdr3_aa: ASSPSRGYEQF
d_call: -; v_call: TRBV6-6; j_call: TRBJ1-2; cdr3_aa: ASSYIRGMEGYT
d_call: -; v_call: TRBV5-4; j_call: TRBJ1-5; cdr3_aa: ASPPNPNSNQPQH
d_call: TRBD1; v_call: TRBV30; j_call: TRBJ1-6; cdr3_aa: AWRLDRAPNSPLH
d_call: TRBD1; v_call: TRBV28; j_call: TRBJ1-5; cdr3_aa: ASRTARQGGLNSNQPQH
d_call: -; v_call: TRBV7-9; j_call: TRBJ2-1; cdr3_aa: ASSLANEQF
d_call: -; v_call: TRBV6-6; j_call: TRBJ2-7; cdr3_aa: ASSYSRTLYEQY
d_call: TRBD1; v_call: TRBV18; j_call: TRBJ2-5; cdr3_aa: ASSPGTGGQETQY
d_call: -; v_call: TRBV11-2; j_call: TRBJ2-3; cdr3_aa: ASSFPVGGAVVKDTQY
d_call: -; v_call: TRBV5-1; j_call: TRBJ2-6; cdr3_aa: ASSFYPGRSSGANVLT
d_call: TRBD1; v_call: TRBV7-9; j_call: TRBJ2-2; cdr3_aa: ASSPGDRSTGELF
d_call: -; v_call: TRBV7-9; j_call: TRBJ2-2; cdr3_aa: ASRFSGTNTGELF
d_call: TRBD1; v_call: TRBV28; j_call: TRBJ1-1; cdr3_aa: ASSQRDRYPEAF
d_call: -; v_call: TRBV4-2; j_call: TRBJ2-7; cdr3_aa: ASSRVGAYEQY
d_call: TRBD1; v_call: TRBV6-4; j_call: -; cdr3_aa: ASSFNRGDEQY
d_call: TRBD2; v_call: TRBV10-1; j_call: TRBJ2-5; cdr3_aa: ASSRGLGVAGTQY